Shown below are 16 T cell receptor beta chains from a single sample sequenced in a study of T-cell memory formation after mild COVID-19. TCRdb re-analysed the 5' RACE reads in MiXCR, keeping a single row per CDR3 protein. The sample contains 120,000 to 150,000 distinct CDR3 sequences, about 19% of which appear only once. The specimen sequenced was PBMCs or a T cell subset sorted from them (not recorded which). The source of these receptors is an adult woman who had mild COVID-19 (a few samples of this study predate the infection). Cell type and time point are not known.

The chain uses TRBV18 and TRBJ2-1; a possible D gene is TRBD2 (6 bases). The CDR3 has 16 residues. In germline, CDR1 is KGHSH, CDR2 LQKENI. The V gene lost 1 base and the J gene lost 0 bases, with 10 bases spanning the gap. The CDR3 DNA sequence: TGTGCCAGCTCACCACGGGAGGTTCCCTCCTACAATGAGCAGTTCTTC. This codes for CASSPREVPSYNEQFF.

The sample holds a few counts of this clonotype. V and J are TRBV2 and TRBJ2-7; D uncertain. The CDR3 contains 11 residues. V gave up 3 bases and J gave up 7 bases, with 7 bases separating them. Germline CDR1 SNHLY, CDR2 FYNNEI. The CDR3 region is CASSESREQYF. The CDR3 DNA reads as TGTGCCAGCAGTGAGTCTCGAGAGCAGTACTTC. The whole variable domain, filled in from reference TRBV2 and TRBJ2-7, reads EPEVTQTPSHQVTQMGQEVILRCVPISNHLYFYWYRQILGQKVEFLVSFYNNEISEKSEIFDDQFSVERPDGSNFTLKIRSTKLEDSAMYFCASSESREQYFGPGTRLTVT.

This clonotype has only a few counts. An end of the junction does not agree with germline; a read error may underlie this. The V gene is TRBV6-5, the J gene TRBJ2-2, with D hard to call. Per germline, CDR1 MNHEY and CDR2 SVGAGI. The CDR3 runs to 15 residues. The chain's CDR3 is CVSSRALPSSGELFF. The CDR3 bases are TGTGTCAGCAGTCGAGCTCTCCCCTCCTCCGGGGAGCTGTTTTTT.

This clonotype was detected a few times. The chain joins TRBV4-2 to TRBJ2-1; D is uncertain. Germline V gene data show CDR1 as LGHNA and CDR2 as YNFKEQ. V gave up 0 bases and J gave up 0 bases, with 15 bases separating them. The CDR3 consists of 18 residues. Here the CDR3 DNA reads TGTGCCAGCAGCCAAGACCACGGGTGGGGTACCTCCTACAATGAGCAGTTCTTC. Its translation: CASSQDHGWGTSYNEQFF.

This clonotype was seen more than once but under ten times. V usage is TRBV5-1 and J usage is TRBJ1-4; D unclear. This CDR3 region has 14 residues. With 4 bases removed from V and 7 bases from J, the gap between germline ends came to 14 bases. Germline V gene lookup returns CDR1 SGHRS and CDR2 YFSETQ. CDR3 sequence (DNA): TGCGCCAGCAGCATTACTCCGGTGGGTGAAAAACTGTTTTTT. Protein sequence: CASSITPVGEKLFF. Supplemented by reference TRBV5-1 and TRBJ1-4, the full variable domain reads KAGVTQTPRYLIKTRGQQVTLSCSPISGHRSVSWYQQTPGQGLQFLFEYFSETQRNKGNFPGRFSGRQFSNSRSEMNVSTLELGDSALYLCASSITPVGEKLFFGSGTQLSVL.

This clonotype was picked up a small number of times. The chain combines TRBV14 with TRBJ2-1; D call uncertain. The CDR3 spans 13 residues. CDR1 is SGHDN and CDR2 is FVKESK in the germline V gene. Between the trimmed V and J ends, which lost 2 bases and 5 bases, there was a span of 7 bases. The CDR3 region is CASSQRQNNEQFF. The CDR3 DNA reads TGTGCCAGCAGCCAACGGCAGAACAATGAGCAGTTCTTC.

The chain couples TRBV5-5 to TRBJ1-1; TRBD1 aligns across 7 bases. Germline CDR1 SGHKS, CDR2 YYEKEE (reference sequence). V lost 4 bases to trimming and J lost 6 bases; unmatched junction nucleotides: 9. The CDR3 has 14 residues. The CDR3 protein is CASSPYPGQSEAFF. The DNA of the CDR3 is TGTGCCAGCAGCCCCTATCCGGGACAGTCTGAAGCTTTCTTT.

This rearrangement joins TRBV28 to TRBJ2-1; 14 positions match TRBD2. CDR3 size: 23 residues. In germline, CDR1 is MDHEN, CDR2 SYDVKM. With 5 bases clipped from V and 1 base from J, the junction kept 22 bases outside the gene matches. CDR3 amino acids: CASSPMGTSGSKSPGGSYNEQFF. In DNA form, the CDR3 reads TGTGCCAGCAGTCCCATGGGGACTAGCGGGAGTAAAAGTCCCGGAGGGTCCTACAATGAGCAGTTCTTC. The complete variable domain, with remaining parts taken from reference TRBV28 and TRBJ2-1, reads DVKVTQSSRYLVKRTGEKVFLECVQDMDHENMFWYRQDPGLGLRLIYFSYDVKMKEKGDIPEGYSVSREKKERFSLILESASTNQTSMYLCASSPMGTSGSKSPGGSYNEQFFGPGTRLTVL.

This clonotype appeared a single time. The chain employs TRBV30 and TRBJ2-3, with a possible D match to TRBD1 (6 bases). There are 12 residues in the CDR3. V lost 7 bases to trimming and J lost 7 bases, with 15 bases between them. Per the germline V gene, CDR1 is GTSNPN and CDR2 is SVGIG (reference sequence). This CDR3 reads CAFAGQTNTQYF. The CDR3 DNA sequence: TGTGCCTTCGCTGGACAGACGAATACGCAGTATTTT.

The chain employs TRBV5-1 and TRBJ2-7; 10 bases agree with TRBD1. V was pared by 6 bases and J by 4 bases, with 7 bases of the junction left unmatched. Per germline, CDR1 SGHRS and CDR2 YFSETQ. This CDR3 contains 14 residues. This CDR3 is CASNPSGQGYEQYF. For the CDR3, the DNA is TGCGCCAGCAATCCTTCGGGACAGGGGTACGAGCAGTACTTC.

This clonotype was seen a handful of times. The chain joins TRBV7-3 to TRBJ2-1; the match to TRBD2 covers 12 bases. CDR3 size: 15 residues. J gave up 5 bases and V 5 bases, and 4 bases lay outside the gene matches. CDR1 and CDR2 (germline): SGHTA, FQGTGA. CDR3 DNA: TGTGCCAGCAGCCTAGCGGGAGGGAGGAACAATGAGCAGTTCTTC. Amino acid sequence: CASSLAGGRNNEQFF.

This clonotype came up once. CDR3 region: CASSFRDTEAFF. The CDR3 DNA reads TGTGCCAGCAGCTTTAGGGACACTGAAGCTTTCTTT. The chain uses TRBV7-9 and TRBJ1-1; no reliable D call. V lost 3 bases and J 3 bases, leaving 5 bases between the germline ends. Germline V gene sequence: CDR1 SEHNR, CDR2 FQNEAQ (reference sequence). CDR3 length equals 12 residues.

The rearrangement links TRBV5-6 to TRBJ2-7; D unclear. This CDR3 spans 15 amino acids. Germline values: CDR1 SGHDT, CDR2 YYEEEE. Trimming pared 0 bases from V and 0 bases from J, leaving 10 bases between. This CDR3 reads CASSLGASVSYEQYF. The CDR3 nucleotides are TGTGCCAGCAGCTTGGGGGCCAGCGTCTCCTACGAGCAGTACTTC. Variable domain in full (rest from reference TRBV5-6 and TRBJ2-7): DAGVTQSPTHLIKTRGQQVTLRCSPKSGHDTVSWYQQALGQGPQFIFQYYEEEERQRGNFPDRFSGHQFPNYSSELNVNALLLGDSALYLCASSLGASVSYEQYFGPGTRLTVT.

J is TRBJ2-7 and V is TRBV20-1, with 8 bases matching TRBD2. Germline CDR1 and CDR2: DFQATT and SNEGSKA (reference sequence). The CDR3 is 13 amino acids. Trimming took 6 bases from V and 0 from J; bases not matched to a gene: 4. The CDR3 sequence is CSAFSGSSYEQYF. CDR3 DNA: TGCAGTGCCTTCAGCGGGAGCTCCTACGAGCAGTACTTC.

The chain couples TRBV5-4 to TRBJ2-1; 7 bases align to TRBD2. The CDR3 length is 13 residues. Germline V gives CDR1 SGHNT, CDR2 YYREEE (reference sequence). The V and J ends lost 4 bases and 5 bases, in that order; junction bases with no gene match: 3. The CDR3 nucleotides read TGTGCCAGCAGCCGGGACTACAACAATGAGCAGTTCTTC. Residues: CASSRDYNNEQFF.

This clonotype was detected only a few times. The chain uses TRBV6-5 and TRBJ1-3; D uncertain. Germline values: CDR1 MNHEY, CDR2 SVGAGI. The length of the CDR3 is 13 residues. V gave up 5 bases and J gave up 4 bases, with 9 bases separating them. This CDR3 reads CASSQAAGNTIYF. In nucleotides, the CDR3 is TGTGCCAGCAGTCAGGCGGCCGGAAACACCATATATTTT.